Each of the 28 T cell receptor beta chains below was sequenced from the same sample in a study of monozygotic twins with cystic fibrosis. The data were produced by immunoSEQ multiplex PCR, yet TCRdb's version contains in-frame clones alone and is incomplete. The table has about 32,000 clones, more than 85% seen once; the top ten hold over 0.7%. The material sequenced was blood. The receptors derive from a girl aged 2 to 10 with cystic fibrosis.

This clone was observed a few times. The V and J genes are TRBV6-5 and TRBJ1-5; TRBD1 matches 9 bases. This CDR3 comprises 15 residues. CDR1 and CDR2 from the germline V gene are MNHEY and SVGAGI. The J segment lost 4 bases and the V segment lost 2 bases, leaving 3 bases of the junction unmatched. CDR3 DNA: TGTGCCAGCAGTTACGGACAGGGGCGAAATCAGCCCCAGCATTTT. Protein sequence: CASSYGQGRNQPQHF.

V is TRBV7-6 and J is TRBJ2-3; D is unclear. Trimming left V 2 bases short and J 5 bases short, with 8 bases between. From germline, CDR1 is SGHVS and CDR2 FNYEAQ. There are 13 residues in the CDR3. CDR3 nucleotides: TGTGCCAGCAGCTTACCGGTGGAAGATACGCAGTATTTT. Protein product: CASSLPVEDTQYF.

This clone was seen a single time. The CDR3 DNA is TGCGCCAGCAGCTCGGGACTCGTTGAAGAGCAGTACTTC. It codes for CASSSGLVEEQYF. The V and J genes are TRBV5-1 and TRBJ2-7; TRBD2 is a possible D gene (6 bases). Germline loops: CDR1 SGHRS, CDR2 YFSETQ. The CDR3 loop spans 13 amino acids. The V and J ends lost 3 bases and 7 bases respectively, with 14 bases between them.

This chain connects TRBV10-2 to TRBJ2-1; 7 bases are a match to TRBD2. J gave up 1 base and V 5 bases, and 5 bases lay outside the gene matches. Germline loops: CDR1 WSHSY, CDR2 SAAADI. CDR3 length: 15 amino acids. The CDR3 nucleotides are TGCGCCAGCAGTCCCTCTAGCGGTTCCTACAATGAGCAGTTCTTC. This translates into CASSPSSGSYNEQFF.

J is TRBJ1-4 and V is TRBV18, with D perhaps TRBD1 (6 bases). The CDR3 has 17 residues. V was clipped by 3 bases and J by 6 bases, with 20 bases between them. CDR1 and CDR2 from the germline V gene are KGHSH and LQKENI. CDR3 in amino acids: CASSPTGTQTQDEKLFF. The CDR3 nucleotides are TGTGCCAGCTCACCCACCGGGACACAAACCCAGGATGAAAAACTGTTTTTT.

CDR3 DNA sequence: TGTGCCAGCAGCCCAGGACAGAACACTGAAGCTTTCTTT. Translated, it gives CASSPGQNTEAFF. This chain links TRBV7-2 with TRBJ1-1; D may be TRBD1 (5 bases). This CDR3 spans 13 amino acids. V shed 5 bases and J shed 1 base, with 8 bases lying between them. The germline CDR1 and CDR2 sequences are SGHTA and FQGNSA.

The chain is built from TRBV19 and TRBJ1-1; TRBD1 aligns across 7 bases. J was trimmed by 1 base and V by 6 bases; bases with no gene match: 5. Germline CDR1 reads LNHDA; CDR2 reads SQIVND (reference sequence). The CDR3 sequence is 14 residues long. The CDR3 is CASSRQGTNTEAFF. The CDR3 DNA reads TGTGCCAGTAGCCGACAGGGCACGAACACTGAAGCTTTCTTT.

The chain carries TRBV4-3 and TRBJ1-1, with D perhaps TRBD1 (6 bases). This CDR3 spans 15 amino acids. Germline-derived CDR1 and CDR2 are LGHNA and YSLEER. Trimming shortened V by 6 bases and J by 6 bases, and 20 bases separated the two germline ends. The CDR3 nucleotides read TGCGCCAGCAGTGCTTGGAGGGGGGCGCCGTCTGAAGCTTTCTTT. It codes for CASSAWRGAPSEAFF.

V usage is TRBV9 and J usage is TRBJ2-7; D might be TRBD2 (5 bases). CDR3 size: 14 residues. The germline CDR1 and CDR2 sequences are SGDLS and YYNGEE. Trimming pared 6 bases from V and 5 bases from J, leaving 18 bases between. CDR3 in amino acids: CASNHESLGDEQYF. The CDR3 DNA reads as TGTGCCAGCAACCATGAATCCCTCGGGGACGAGCAGTACTTC.

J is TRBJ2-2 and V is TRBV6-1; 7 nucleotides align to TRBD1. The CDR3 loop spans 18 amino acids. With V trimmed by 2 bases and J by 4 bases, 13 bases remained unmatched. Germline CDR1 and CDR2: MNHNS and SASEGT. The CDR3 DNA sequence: TGTGCCAGCAGTGAAAAGCACAGGGGCGCCGCGGGCACCGGGGAGCTGTTTTTT. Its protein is CASSEKHRGAAGTGELFF.

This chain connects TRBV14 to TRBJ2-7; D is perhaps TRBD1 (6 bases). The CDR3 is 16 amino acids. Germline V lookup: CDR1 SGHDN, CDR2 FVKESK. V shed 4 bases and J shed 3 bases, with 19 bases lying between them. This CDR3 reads CASSLFPGQTIYEQYF. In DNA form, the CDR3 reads TGTGCCAGCAGCCTATTCCCGGGACAAACAATCTACGAGCAGTACTTC.

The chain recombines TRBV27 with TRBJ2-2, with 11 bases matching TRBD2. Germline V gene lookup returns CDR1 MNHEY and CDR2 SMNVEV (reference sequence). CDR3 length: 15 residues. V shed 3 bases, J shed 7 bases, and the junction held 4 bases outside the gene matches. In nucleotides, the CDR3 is TGTGCCAGCAGTTTGGCTAGCGGGAGGCTCGGGGAGCTGTTTTTT. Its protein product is CASSLASGRLGELFF.

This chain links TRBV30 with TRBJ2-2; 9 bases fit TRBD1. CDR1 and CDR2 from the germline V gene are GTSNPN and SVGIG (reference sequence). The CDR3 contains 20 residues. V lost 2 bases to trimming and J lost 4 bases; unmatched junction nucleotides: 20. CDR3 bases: TGTGCCTGGAGTCCCGGACAGGGGCACCCCCTTTTATTACTCACCGGGGAGCTGTTTTTT. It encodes CAWSPGQGHPLLLLTGELFF.

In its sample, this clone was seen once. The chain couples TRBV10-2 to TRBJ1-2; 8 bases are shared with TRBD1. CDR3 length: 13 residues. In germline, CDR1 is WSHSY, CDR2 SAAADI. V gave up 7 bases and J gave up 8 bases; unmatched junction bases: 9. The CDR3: CASTFDRGVGYTF. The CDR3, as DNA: TGCGCCAGCACCTTCGACAGGGGCGTCGGCTACACCTTC.

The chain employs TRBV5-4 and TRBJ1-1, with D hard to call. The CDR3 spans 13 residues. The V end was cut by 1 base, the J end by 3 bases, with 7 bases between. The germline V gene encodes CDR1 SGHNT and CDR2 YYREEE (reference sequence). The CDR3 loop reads CASSLPPDTEAFF. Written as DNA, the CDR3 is TGTGCCAGCAGCTTGCCGCCCGACACTGAAGCTTTCTTT.

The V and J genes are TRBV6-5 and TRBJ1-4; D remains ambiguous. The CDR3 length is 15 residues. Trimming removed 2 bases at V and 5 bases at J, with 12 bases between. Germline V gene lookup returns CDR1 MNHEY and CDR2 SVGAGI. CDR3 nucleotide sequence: TGTGCCAGCAGTTACGCAGGAGTCCCAAATGAAAAACTGTTTTTT. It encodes CASSYAGVPNEKLFF.

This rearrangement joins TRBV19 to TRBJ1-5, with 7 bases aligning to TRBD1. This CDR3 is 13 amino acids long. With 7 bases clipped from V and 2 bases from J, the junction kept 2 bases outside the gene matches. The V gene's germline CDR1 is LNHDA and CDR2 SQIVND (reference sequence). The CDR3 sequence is CASNTGGNQPQHF. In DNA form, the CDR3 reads TGTGCCAGTAATACAGGGGGCAATCAGCCCCAGCATTTT.

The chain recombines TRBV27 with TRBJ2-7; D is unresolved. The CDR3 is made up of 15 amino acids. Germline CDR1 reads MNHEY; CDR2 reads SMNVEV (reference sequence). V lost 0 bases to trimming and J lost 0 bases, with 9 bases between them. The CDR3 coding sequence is TGTGCCAGCAGTTTATCCGAAGGGATCTCCTACGAGCAGTACTTC. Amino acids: CASSLSEGISYEQYF.

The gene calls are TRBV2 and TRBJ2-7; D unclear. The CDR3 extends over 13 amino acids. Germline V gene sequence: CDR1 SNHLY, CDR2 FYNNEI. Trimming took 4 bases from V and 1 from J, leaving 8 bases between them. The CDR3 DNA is TGTGCCAGCAGTGCGGTGTATTCCTACGAGCAGTACTTC. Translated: CASSAVYSYEQYF.

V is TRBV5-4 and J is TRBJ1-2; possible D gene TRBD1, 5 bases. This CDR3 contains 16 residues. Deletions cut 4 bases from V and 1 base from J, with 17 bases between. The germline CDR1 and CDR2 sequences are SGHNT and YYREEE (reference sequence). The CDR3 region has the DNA TGTGCCAGCAGCCGCCTTGGGACGGATAGTAACTATGGCTACACCTTC. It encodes CASSRLGTDSNYGYTF.

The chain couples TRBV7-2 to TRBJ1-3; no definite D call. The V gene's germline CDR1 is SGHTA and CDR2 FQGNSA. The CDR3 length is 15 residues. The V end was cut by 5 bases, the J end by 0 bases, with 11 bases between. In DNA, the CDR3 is TGTGCCAGCAGCCTTGGAATTTTCTCTGGAAACACCATATATTTT. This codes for CASSLGIFSGNTIYF.

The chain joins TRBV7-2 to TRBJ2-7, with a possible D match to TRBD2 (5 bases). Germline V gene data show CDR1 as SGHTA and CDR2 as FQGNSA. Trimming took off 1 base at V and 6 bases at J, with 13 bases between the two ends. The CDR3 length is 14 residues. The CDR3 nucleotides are TGTGCCAGCAGCTTAGGGACGGGAAAATCCGAGCAGTACTTC. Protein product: CASSLGTGKSEQYF.

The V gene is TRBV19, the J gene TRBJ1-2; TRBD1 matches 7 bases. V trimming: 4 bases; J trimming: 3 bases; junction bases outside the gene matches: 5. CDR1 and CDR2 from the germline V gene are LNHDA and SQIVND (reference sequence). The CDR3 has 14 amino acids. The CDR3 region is CASSNLGTDYGYTF. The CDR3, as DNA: TGTGCCAGTAGTAATCTCGGGACAGACTATGGCTACACCTTC.

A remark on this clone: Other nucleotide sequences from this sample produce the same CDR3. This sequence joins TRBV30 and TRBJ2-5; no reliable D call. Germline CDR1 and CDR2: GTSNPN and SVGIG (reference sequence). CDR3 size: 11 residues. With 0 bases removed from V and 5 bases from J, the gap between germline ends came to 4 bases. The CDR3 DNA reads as TGTGCCTGGAGTGTCGGGGAGACCCAGTACTTC. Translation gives CAWSVGETQYF.

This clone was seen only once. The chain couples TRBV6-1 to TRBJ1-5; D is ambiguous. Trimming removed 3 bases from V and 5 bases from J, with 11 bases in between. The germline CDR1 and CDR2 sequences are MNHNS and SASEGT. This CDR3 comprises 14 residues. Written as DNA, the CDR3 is TGTGCCAGCAGTGAGCCGGCAGGACATCAGCCCCAGCATTTT. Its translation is CASSEPAGHQPQHF.

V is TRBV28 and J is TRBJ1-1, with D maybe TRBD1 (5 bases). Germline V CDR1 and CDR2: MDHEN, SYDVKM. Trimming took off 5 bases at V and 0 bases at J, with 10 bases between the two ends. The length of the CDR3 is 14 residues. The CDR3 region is CASSLDRMNTEAFF. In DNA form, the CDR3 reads TGTGCCAGCAGTCTCGACAGAATGAACACTGAAGCTTTCTTT.

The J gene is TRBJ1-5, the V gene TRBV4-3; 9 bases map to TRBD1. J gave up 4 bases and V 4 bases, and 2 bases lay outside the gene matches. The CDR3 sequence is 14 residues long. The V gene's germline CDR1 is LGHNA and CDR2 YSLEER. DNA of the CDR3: TGCGCCAGCAGCCGGGACAGGGCAAATCAGCCCCAGCATTTT. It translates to CASSRDRANQPQHF.

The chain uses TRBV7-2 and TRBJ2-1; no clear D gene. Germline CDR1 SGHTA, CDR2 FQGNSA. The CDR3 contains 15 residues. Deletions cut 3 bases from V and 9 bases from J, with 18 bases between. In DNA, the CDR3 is TGTGCCAGCAGCTTCGGCCTGGACCGCCTATCTGAGCAGTTCTTC. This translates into CASSFGLDRLSEQFF. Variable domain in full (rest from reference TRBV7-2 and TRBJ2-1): GAGVSQSPSNKVTEKGKDVELRCDPISGHTALYWYRQSLGQGLEFLIYFQGNSAPDKSGLPSDRFSAERTGGSVSTLTIQRTQQEDSAVYLCASSFGLDRLSEQFFGPGTRLTVL.